These 9 T cell receptor beta chains share one sample of origin, sequenced in a study of OX40 agonist ivuxolimab in advanced cancers. The assay was immunoSEQ multiplex PCR, and TCRdb's table has in-frame clones only and misses some. The sample consists of roughly 13,000 clones, approximately 94% of them appearing once. Specimen: CD4+ or CD8+ T cells sorted from blood, collected in a trial of the OX40 agonist ivuxolimab. The receptors come from an adult with an advanced solid tumor such as melanoma, head and neck, liver or kidney cancer.

This chain links TRBV27 with TRBJ2-2; D is possibly TRBD2 (5 bases). CDR3 length: 14 amino acids. Germline CDR1 reads MNHEY; CDR2 reads SMNVEV (reference sequence). V was shortened by 10 bases and J by 1 base, with 13 bases between the two germline ends. CDR3 nucleotide sequence: TGTGCCACCGGGTCGGGATGGAACACCGGGGAGCTGTTTTTT. It yields the protein CATGSGWNTGELFF.

The chain combines TRBV28 with TRBJ1-1; no firm D call. Trimming took off 0 bases at V and 4 bases at J, with 6 bases between the two ends. The germline V gene has CDR1 MDHEN and CDR2 SYDVKM. The CDR3 spans 13 residues. CDR3 amino acids: CASSLWVGTEAFF. The CDR3 bases are TGTGCCAGCAGTTTATGGGTGGGCACTGAAGCTTTCTTT.

The genes are TRBV6-5 and TRBJ2-1; 8 bases are a match to TRBD2. The CDR3 length is 16 residues. After removal of 1 base from V and 0 bases from J, the junction contained 2 bases not matched to a gene. Germline CDR1 reads MNHEY; CDR2 reads SVGAGI. This chain's CDR3 is CASSYWLAGSYNEQFF. The CDR3 region has the DNA TGTGCCAGCAGTTACTGGCTAGCGGGCTCCTACAATGAGCAGTTCTTC.

The rearrangement links TRBV7-9 to TRBJ2-7, with TRBD1 identical over 12 bases. The CDR3 is made up of 15 amino acids. Germline loops: CDR1 SEHNR, CDR2 FQNEAQ (reference sequence). Trimming cost V 1 base and J 6 bases; bases outside gene matches: 4. The CDR3 nucleotides are TGTGCCAGCAGCTTAGGAGGGACAGGGGGCCGCGAGCAGTACTTC. This translates into CASSLGGTGGREQYF.

The chain has TRBV10-3 and TRBJ2-7; 10 bases are shared with TRBD1. V lost 8 bases to trimming and J lost 3 bases; unmatched junction nucleotides: 1. The germline V gene encodes CDR1 ENHRY and CDR2 SYGVKD. The CDR3 extends over 12 amino acids. The CDR3 sequence is CAIGTGDYEQYF. CDR3 sequence (DNA): TGTGCCATCGGGACAGGGGACTACGAGCAGTACTTC.

The rearrangement links TRBV4-1 to TRBJ2-7, with D unresolved. Trimming left V 0 bases short and J 7 bases short, with 4 bases between. The CDR3 covers 11 residues. Per germline, CDR1 MGHRA and CDR2 YSYEKL. The CDR3 spells CASSQEGEQYF. The CDR3 coding sequence is TGCGCCAGCAGCCAAGAGGGGGAGCAGTACTTC.

This clone came up a few times. This chain uses TRBV6-5 with TRBJ1-1; D gene unclear. CDR3 length: 13 residues. CDR1 and CDR2 (germline): MNHEY, SVGAGI. V lost 5 bases, J lost 1 base, and 8 bases lay in between. CDR3 region: CASSETENTEAFF. DNA for the CDR3: TGTGCCAGCAGTGAAACCGAGAACACTGAAGCTTTCTTT.

CDR3 DNA sequence: TGTGCCAGCAGTTCGCCCCACTCCGGGCAAGAGACCCAGTACTTC. Amino acids: CASSSPHSGQETQYF. V is TRBV27 and J is TRBJ2-5; D gene uncertain. The CDR3 is 15 amino acids. CDR1 and CDR2 from the germline V gene are MNHEY and SMNVEV (reference sequence). Trimming left V 4 bases short and J 2 bases short, with 14 bases between.

The V call is TRBV28, the J call TRBJ2-7; D unresolved. This CDR3 comprises 11 residues. The germline V gene encodes CDR1 MDHEN and CDR2 SYDVKM. Deletions cut 1 base from V and 5 bases from J, with 3 bases between. This CDR3 is CASSLSHEQYF. Here the CDR3 DNA reads TGTGCCAGCAGTTTATCCCACGAGCAGTACTTC.